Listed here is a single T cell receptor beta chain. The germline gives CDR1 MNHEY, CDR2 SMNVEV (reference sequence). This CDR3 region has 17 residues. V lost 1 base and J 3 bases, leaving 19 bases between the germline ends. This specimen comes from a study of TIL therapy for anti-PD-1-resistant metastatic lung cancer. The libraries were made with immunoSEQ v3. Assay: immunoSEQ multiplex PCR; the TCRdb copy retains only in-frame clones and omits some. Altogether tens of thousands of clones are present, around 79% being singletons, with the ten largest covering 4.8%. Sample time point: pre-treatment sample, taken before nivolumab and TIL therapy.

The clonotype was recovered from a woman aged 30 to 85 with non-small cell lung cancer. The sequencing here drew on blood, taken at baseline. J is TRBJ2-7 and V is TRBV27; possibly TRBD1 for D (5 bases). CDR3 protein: CASSLFFGRANHYEQYF. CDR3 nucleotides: TGTGCCAGCAGTTTATTCTTCGGCAGGGCGAACCACTACGAGCAGTACTTC.